These 10 T cell receptor beta chains came from one sample sequenced in a study of T cell repertoires in cytomegalovirus infection. Their antigens remain unidentified. TCRdb re-analysed the reads in MiXCR, keeping a single row per CDR3 protein. The profile shows a few hundred thousand distinct CDR3 sequences, about two fifths of them singletons. Sequencing was performed on cultured PBMCs, taken from culture after CMV antigen stimulation. These receptor sequences come from a human donor in good health (CMV status not recorded). Some clones in this sample may be carry-over from other donors' samples.

This clonotype was found a few times. The CDR3: CASSFGWGADGANVLTF. DNA of the CDR3: TGTGCCAGCAGTTTTGGTTGGGGGGCCGATGGGGCCAACGTCCTGACTTTC. The chain carries TRBV12-3 or TRBV12-4 and TRBJ2-6; D tentatively fits TRBD1 or TRBD2 (6 bases each). The germline V and J ends were trimmed by 3 bases and 3 bases, with 15 bases remaining between them. The length of the CDR3 is 17 residues.

This clonotype was seen a few times. The chain combines TRBV7-6 with TRBJ2-2, with 7 bases that match TRBD1. V shed 5 bases, J shed 5 bases, and the junction held 20 bases outside the gene matches. The CDR3 is made up of 19 amino acids. Germline V lookup: CDR1 SGHVS, CDR2 FNYEAQ. For the CDR3, the DNA is TGTGCCAGCAGCCACCCCCAAGACAGGGATCGGGGCCCGACCGGGGAGCTGTTTTTT. This gives the protein CASSHPQDRDRGPTGELFF.

The J gene is TRBJ2-7, the V gene TRBV6-1; 9 nucleotides line up with TRBD1. Trimming at V came to 3 bases and at J to 3 bases, leaving 3 bases not matched to a gene. The CDR3 is made up of 14 amino acids. Germline values: CDR1 MNHNS, CDR2 SASEGT. CDR3 sequence reads: CASSEPGQGYEQYF. CDR3 DNA sequence: TGTGCCAGCAGTGAGCCGGGACAGGGCTACGAGCAGTACTTC.

V and J are TRBV7-4 and TRBJ2-2, with 9 nucleotides matching TRBD1. Trimming took 5 bases from V and 3 from J; bases not matched to a gene: 7. The CDR3 loop spans 16 amino acids. Germline V gene sequence: CDR1 SGHVT, CDR2 SQSDAQ. DNA of the CDR3: TGTGCCAGCAGCCCGTCCGGGACAGGGCACACCGGGGAGCTGTTTTTT. Its translation: CASSPSGTGHTGELFF. Full variable domain (outside the CDR3, taken from reference TRBV7-4 and TRBJ2-2): GAGVSQSPRYKVAKRGRDVALRCDSISGHVTLYWYRQTLGQGSEVLTYSQSDAQRDKSGRPSGRFSAERPERSVSTLKIQRTEQGDSAVYLCASSPSGTGHTGELFFGEGSRLTVL.

This clonotype occurred once. The chain has TRBV6-1 and TRBJ1-1; D is perhaps TRBD1 (5 bases). Trimming removed 3 bases from V and 8 bases from J, with 10 bases in between. Germline V lookup: CDR1 MNHNS, CDR2 SASEGT. CDR3 length equals 12 residues. The CDR3 sequence: CASSEGRPEAFF. The CDR3 coding sequence is TGTGCCAGCAGTGAGGGACGCCCCGAAGCTTTCTTT.

V and J are TRBV7-9 and TRBJ1-3, with 7 positions matching TRBD1. The CDR3 runs 15 residues. In germline, CDR1 is SEHNR, CDR2 FQNEAQ (reference sequence). Trimming at V came to 4 bases and at J to 2 bases, leaving 5 bases not matched to a gene. The CDR3 DNA reads TGTGCCAGCAGCTCTAAAGACAGGGCTGGAAACACCATATATTTT. The encoded protein is CASSSKDRAGNTIYF.

Written as DNA, the CDR3 is TGTGCCAGCTCCCGGGCCACGTGGGGCTACGAGCAGTACTTC. It codes for CASSRATWGYEQYF. This sequence joins TRBV11-2 and TRBJ2-7; D is uncertain. Germline values: CDR1 SGHAT, CDR2 FQNNGV. This CDR3 is 14 amino acids long. The ends were cut back, 8 bases at V and 3 bases at J, with 17 bases in the middle.

The V gene is TRBV6-2 or TRBV6-3, the J gene TRBJ1-4; D is possibly TRBD1 (5 bases). The CDR3 runs 17 residues. The germline V gene has CDR1 MNHEY and CDR2 SVGEGT. V was clipped by 1 base and J by 0 bases, with 12 bases between them. The CDR3 is CASSYYRQPTTNEKLFF. The CDR3 coding sequence is TGTGCCAGCAGTTACTACCGACAGCCTACAACTAATGAAAAACTGTTTTTT.

The chain has TRBV7-4 and TRBJ1-6; D remains unclear. CDR3 length equals 14 residues. Germline-derived CDR1 and CDR2 are SGHVT and SQSDAQ. V was clipped by 0 bases and J by 9 bases, with 9 bases between them. CDR3 DNA: TGTGCCAGCAGCTTAGCTGGACCAATTTCACCCCTCCACTTT. This translates into CASSLAGPISPLHF.

This clonotype has ten or more counts. The chain couples TRBV7-2 to TRBJ2-6; possibly TRBD1 for D (5 bases). Germline CDR1 is SGHTA and CDR2 is FQGNSA. The CDR3 is 17 amino acids. Trimming removed 8 bases from V and 0 bases from J, with 17 bases in between. The CDR3 nucleotides are TGTGCCAGCGCGAAGAGCCAGACAGTCTCTGGGGCCAACGTCCTGACTTTC. As protein: CASAKSQTVSGANVLTF.